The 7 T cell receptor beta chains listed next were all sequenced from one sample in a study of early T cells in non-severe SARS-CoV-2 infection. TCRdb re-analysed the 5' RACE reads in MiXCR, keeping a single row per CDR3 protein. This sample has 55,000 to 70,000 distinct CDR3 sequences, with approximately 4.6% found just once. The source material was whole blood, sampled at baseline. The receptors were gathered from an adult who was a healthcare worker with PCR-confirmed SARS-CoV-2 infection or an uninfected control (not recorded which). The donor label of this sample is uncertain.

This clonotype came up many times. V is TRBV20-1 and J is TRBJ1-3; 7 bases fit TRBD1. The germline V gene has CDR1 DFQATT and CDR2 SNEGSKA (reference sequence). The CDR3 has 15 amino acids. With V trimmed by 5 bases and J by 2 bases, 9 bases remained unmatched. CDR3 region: CSASDRAKTGNTIYF. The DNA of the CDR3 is TGCAGTGCTTCTGACAGGGCAAAAACTGGAAACACCATATATTTT.

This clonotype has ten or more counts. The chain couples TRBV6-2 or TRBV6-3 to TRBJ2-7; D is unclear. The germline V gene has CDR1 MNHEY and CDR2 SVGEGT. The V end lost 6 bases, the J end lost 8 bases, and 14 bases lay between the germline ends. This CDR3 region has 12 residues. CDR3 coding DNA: TGTGCCAGCAGAGAAGGGCTCCTCCAGCAGTACTTC. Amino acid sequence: CASREGLLQQYF.

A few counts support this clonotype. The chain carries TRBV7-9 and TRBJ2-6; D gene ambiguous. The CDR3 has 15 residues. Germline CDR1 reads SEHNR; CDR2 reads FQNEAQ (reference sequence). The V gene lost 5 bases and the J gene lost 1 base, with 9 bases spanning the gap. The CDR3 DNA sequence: TGTGCCAGCAGCAAGTTCGAATCTGGGGCCAACGTCCTGACTTTC. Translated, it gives CASSKFESGANVLTF. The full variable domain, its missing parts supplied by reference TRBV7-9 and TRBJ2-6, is DTGVSQNPRHKITKRGQNVTFRCDPISEHNRLYWYRQTLGQGPEFLTYFQNEAQLEKSRLLSDRFSAERPKGSFSTLEIQRTEQGDSAMYLCASSKFESGANVLTFGAGSRLTVL.

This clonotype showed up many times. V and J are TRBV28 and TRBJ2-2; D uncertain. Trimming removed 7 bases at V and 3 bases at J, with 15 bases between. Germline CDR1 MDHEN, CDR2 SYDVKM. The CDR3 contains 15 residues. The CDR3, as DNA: TGTGCCAGCACCTCCCTGAGACGAGACACCGGGGAGCTGTTTTTT. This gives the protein CASTSLRRDTGELFF.

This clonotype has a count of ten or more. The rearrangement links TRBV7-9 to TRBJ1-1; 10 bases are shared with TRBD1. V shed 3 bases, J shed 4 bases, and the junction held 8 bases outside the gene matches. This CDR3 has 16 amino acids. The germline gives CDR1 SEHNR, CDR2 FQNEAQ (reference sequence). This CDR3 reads CASSFPGQGWGTEAFF. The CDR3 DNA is TGTGCCAGCAGCTTTCCGGGACAGGGGTGGGGCACTGAAGCTTTCTTT.

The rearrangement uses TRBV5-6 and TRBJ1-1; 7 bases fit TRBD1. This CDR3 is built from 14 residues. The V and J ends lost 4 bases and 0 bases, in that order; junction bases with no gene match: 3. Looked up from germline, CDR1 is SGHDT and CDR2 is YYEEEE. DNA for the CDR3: TGTGCCAGCAGCCAAGGACAGGTGAACACTGAAGCTTTCTTT. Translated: CASSQGQVNTEAFF.

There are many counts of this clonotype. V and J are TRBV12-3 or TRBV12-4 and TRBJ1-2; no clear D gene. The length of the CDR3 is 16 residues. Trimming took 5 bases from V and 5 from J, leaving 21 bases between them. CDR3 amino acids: CASSNGSPVQNYGYTF. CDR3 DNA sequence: TGTGCCAGCAGTAACGGTTCCCCCGTCCAAAATTATGGCTACACCTTC.